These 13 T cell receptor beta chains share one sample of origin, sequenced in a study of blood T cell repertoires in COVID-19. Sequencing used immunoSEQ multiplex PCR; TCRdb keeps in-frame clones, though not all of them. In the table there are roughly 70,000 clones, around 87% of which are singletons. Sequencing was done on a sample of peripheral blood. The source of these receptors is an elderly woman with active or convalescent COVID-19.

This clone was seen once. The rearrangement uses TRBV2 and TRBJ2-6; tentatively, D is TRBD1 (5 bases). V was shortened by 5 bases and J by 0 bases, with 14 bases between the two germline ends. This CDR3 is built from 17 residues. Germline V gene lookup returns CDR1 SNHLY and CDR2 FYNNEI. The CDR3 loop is CASSLQALSSGANVLTF. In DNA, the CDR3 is TGTGCCAGCAGTCTACAGGCGTTAAGCTCTGGGGCCAACGTCCTGACTTTC.

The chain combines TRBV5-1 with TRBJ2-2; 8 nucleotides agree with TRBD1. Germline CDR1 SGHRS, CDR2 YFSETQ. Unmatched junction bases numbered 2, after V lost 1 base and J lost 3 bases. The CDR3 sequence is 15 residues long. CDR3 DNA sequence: TGCGCCAGCAGCTTGAAACAGGGGGACACCGGGGAGCTGTTTTTT. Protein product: CASSLKQGDTGELFF.

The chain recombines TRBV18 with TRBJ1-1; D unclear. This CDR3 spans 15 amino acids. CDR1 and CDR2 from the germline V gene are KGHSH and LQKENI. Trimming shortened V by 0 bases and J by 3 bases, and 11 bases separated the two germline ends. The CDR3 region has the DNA TGTGCCAGCTCACCACCGGAGGGTTCGTACACTGAAGCTTTCTTT. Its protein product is CASSPPEGSYTEAFF.

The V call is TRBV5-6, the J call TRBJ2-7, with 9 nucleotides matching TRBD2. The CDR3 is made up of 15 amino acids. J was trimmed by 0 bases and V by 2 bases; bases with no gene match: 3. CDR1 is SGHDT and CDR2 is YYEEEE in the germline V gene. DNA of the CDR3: TGTGCCAGCAGCTTCGCGGGGGGGAGCTCCTACGAGCAGTACTTC. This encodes CASSFAGGSSYEQYF.

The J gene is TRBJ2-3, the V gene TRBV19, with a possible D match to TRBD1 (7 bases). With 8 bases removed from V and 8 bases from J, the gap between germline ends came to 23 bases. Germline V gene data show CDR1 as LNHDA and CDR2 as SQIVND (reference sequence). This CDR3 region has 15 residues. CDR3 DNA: TGTGCCAGTGGTCTGGCAGGGGGGTACCCAGCTACGCAGTATTTT. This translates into CASGLAGGYPATQYF.

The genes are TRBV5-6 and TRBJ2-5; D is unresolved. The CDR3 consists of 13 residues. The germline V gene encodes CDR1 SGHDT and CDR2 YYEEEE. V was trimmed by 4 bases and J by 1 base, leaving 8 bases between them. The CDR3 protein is CASSLVSQETQYF. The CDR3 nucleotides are TGTGCCAGCAGCCTGGTCAGCCAAGAGACCCAGTACTTC. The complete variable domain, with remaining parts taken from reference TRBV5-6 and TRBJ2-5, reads DAGVTQSPTHLIKTRGQQVTLRCSPKSGHDTVSWYQQALGQGPQFIFQYYEEEERQRGNFPDRFSGHQFPNYSSELNVNALLLGDSALYLCASSLVSQETQYFGPGTRLLVL.

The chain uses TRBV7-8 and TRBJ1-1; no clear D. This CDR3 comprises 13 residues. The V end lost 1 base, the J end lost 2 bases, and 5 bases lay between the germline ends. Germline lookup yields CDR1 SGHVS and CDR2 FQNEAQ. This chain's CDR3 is CASSLGTNTEAFF. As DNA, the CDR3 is TGTGCCAGCAGCTTAGGAACAAACACTGAAGCTTTCTTT.

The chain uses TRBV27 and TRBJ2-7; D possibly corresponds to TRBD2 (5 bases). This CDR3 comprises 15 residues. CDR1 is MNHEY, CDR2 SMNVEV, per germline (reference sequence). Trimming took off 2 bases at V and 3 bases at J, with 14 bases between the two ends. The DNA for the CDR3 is TGTGCCAGCAGTTTAACCGTTTCGGCGGGCTACGAGCAGTACTTC. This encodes CASSLTVSAGYEQYF.

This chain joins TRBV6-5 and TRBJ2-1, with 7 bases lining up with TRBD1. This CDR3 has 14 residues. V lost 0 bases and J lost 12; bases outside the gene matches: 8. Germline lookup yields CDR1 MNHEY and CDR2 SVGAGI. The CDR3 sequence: CASSYSGQFALQFF. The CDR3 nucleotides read TGTGCCAGCAGTTACTCGGGACAGTTTGCTCTGCAGTTCTTC.

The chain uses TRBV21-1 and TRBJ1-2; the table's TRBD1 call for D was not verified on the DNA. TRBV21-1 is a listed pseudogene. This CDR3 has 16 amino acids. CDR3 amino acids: CASSSRVDRESYGYTF. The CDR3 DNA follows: TGTGCCAGCAGCTCCCGGGTGGACAGGGAGTCCTATGGCTACACCTTC.

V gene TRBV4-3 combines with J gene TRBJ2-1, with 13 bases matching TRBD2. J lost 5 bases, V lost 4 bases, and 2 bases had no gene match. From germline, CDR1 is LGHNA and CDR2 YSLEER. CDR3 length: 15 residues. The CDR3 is CASSRGTSGDNEQFF. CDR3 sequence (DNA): TGCGCCAGCAGCCGCGGGACTAGCGGGGACAATGAGCAGTTCTTC.

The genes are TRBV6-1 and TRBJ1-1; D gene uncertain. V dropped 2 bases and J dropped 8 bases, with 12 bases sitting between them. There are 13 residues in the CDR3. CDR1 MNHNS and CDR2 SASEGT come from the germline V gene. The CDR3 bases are TGTGCCAGCAGTGAACCCCTGACTTTGGAAGCTTTCTTT. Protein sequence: CASSEPLTLEAFF.

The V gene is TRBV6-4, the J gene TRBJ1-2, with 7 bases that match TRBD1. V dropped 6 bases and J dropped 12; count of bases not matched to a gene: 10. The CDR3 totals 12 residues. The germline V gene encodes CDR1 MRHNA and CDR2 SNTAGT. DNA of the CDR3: TGTGCCAGCAGCAGAACAGGGGAGGAAGACACCTTC. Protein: CASSRTGEEDTF.